In this sample, the clone carrying this T cell receptor (beta chain) turned up a few times. Its antigen is undetermined. Sample treatment: oral pan-JAK inhibitor, 5-10 mg twice daily. Reverse transcription of extracted RNA yielded cDNA, which provided the sequencing template. Some clones are missing from TCRdb's copy, which holds only in-frame ones; the method was immunoSEQ multiplex PCR. The table includes around 200,000 clones, roughly 62% detected once. This sample is part of a study of CD8+ T cells in alopecia areata. Study conclusions and caveats: Higher clonality was seen in lesional scalp than in normal scalp, especially in alopecia totalis/universalis.

The germline V gene has CDR1 SNHLY and CDR2 FYNNEI. The CDR3 length is 14 residues. V lost 7 bases and J 3 bases, leaving 16 bases between the germline ends. This sequence joins TRBV2 and TRBJ2-7; perhaps TRBD2 as D (6 bases). Material: CD8+ T cells sorted from blood, obtained at week 24, from a patient treated with tofacitinib. This TCR was recovered from a human donor with alopecia areata. DNA for the CDR3: TGTGCCAGCACCCTGGGGGGTAGAGTCTACGAGCAGTACTTC. Translating it yields CASTLGGRVYEQYF.